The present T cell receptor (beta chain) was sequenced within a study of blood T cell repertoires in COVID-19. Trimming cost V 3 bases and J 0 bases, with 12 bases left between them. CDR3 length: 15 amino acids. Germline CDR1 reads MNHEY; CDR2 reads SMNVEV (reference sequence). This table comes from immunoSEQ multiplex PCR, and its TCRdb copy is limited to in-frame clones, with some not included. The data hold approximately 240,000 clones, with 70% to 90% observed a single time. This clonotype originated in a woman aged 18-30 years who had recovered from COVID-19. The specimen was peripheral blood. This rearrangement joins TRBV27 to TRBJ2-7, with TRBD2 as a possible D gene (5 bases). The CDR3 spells CASSFSGGGSYEQYF. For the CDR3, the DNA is TGTGCCAGCAGTTTTTCCGGAGGAGGCTCCTACGAGCAGTACTTC.